A selection of T cell receptor beta chains follows, all from one sample in a study of control samples from healthy donors and cancer patients. Method: immunoSEQ multiplex PCR; TCRdb's copy keeps in-frame clones and lacks some. The table has about 120,000 clones, around 88% seen once. The sequenced material came from blood. The receptors were gathered from a man in his forties in good health. Each CDR3 is given with its conserved first and last residue. The D gene is left open where the match is weak. Clone size is given for some rows only: seen once, a few or many times, or a class if the clone is expanded.

TRBJ2-5 TRBV25-1 - - TGTGCCAGCAGTGGAAACGTTAGGGGGGTCACCCAAGAGACCCAGTACTTC CASSGNVRGVTQETQYF
TRBJ1-1 TRBV10-2 - - TGCGCCAGCATTGACAGGATGAACACTGAAGCTTTCTTT CASIDRMNTEAFF
TRBJ2-1 TRBV3-1/TRBV3-2 TRBD2 - TGTGCCAGCAGCCAAGATATAGGACTAGCGGGGAGCTCCTACAATGAGCAGTTCTTC CASSQDIGLAGSSYNEQFF
TRBJ1-2 TRBV11-3 - - TGTGCCAGCAGCCAAGGAGGGAGAGATGGGAACTATGGCTACACCTTC CASSQGGRDGNYGYTF
TRBJ1-6 TRBV7-2 TRBD1 - TGTGCCAGCAGCAGGGACAGGGCTTCACCCCTCCACTTT CASSRDRASPLHF
TRBJ2-1 TRBV24-1 - - TGTGCCACCAGTCTCAGACACGAGCAGTTCTTC CATSLRHEQFF
TRBJ2-1 TRBV5-1 - - TGCGCCAGCAGACGGGGCGACTCCTACAATGAGCAGTTCTTC CASRRGDSYNEQFF
TRBJ2-1 TRBV18 - once TGTGCCAGCTCACCGGACATAGACTCCTACAATGAGCAGTTCTTC CASSPDIDSYNEQFF
TRBJ2-6 TRBV7-9 - - TGTGCCAGCAGCCCTACGGGCCTCTCTGGGGCCAACGTCCTGACTTTC CASSPTGLSGANVLTF
TRBJ2-1 TRBV6-4 - few TGTGCCAGCAGCCTCTCTGATAGCTCCTACAATGAGCAGTTCTTC CASSLSDSSYNEQFF
TRBJ1-3 TRBV5-1 TRBD1 - TGCGCCAGCAGCTTGGTTGGGACAGGGGGCTCTGGAAACACCATATATTTT CASSLVGTGGSGNTIYF
TRBJ2-2 TRBV5-4 - - TGTGCCAGCAGCTTAGGGGGGGCCGACACCGGGGAGCTGTTTTTT CASSLGGADTGELFF
TRBJ1-3 TRBV19 TRBD1 - TGTGCCAGTAGTACCTACAGGGGGCTTGGAAACACCATATATTTT CASSTYRGLGNTIYF
TRBJ2-1 TRBV5-1 TRBD2 once TGCGCCAGCAGCCCTGAAAGCGGGACTAGGGGAGGGAATGAGCAGTTCTTC CASSPESGTRGGNEQFF
TRBJ2-1 TRBV7-3 TRBD2 - TGTGCCAGCAGCCGGACTAGCGGGGGGGCCATATCCTCCTACAATGAGCAGTTCTTC CASSRTSGGAISSYNEQFF
TRBJ2-2 TRBV7-9 - - TGTGCCAGCGATGTTTCTGCGAACACCGGGGAGCTGTTTTTT CASDVSANTGELFF
TRBJ1-5 TRBV4-3 - - TGCGCCAGCAGCCAAGATTATTCGGTTGGTCAGCCCCAGCATTTT CASSQDYSVGQPQHF
TRBJ2-3 TRBV30 - few TGTGCCTGGAGTTCAAGCGGAGGCACAGATACGCAGTATTTT CAWSSSGGTDTQYF
TRBJ1-2 TRBV6-2/TRBV6-3 - - TGTGCCAGCAGTTACGGGTCAACGGACTATGGCTACACCTTC CASSYGSTDYGYTF
TRBJ2-4 TRBV9 - - TGTGCCAGCAGCGTAGGCGAGGGGCAGCCGGGAAACATTCAGTACTTC CASSVGEGQPGNIQYF
TRBJ1-1 TRBV5-1 TRBD1 - TGCGCCAGCAGCTTTAGACAGGGGGCGACTGAAGCTTTCTTT CASSFRQGATEAFF
TRBJ2-7 TRBV12-3/TRBV12-4 - - TGTGCCAGCAGTTCCCAGGGGCTCTACGAGCAGTACTTC CASSSQGLYEQYF
TRBJ2-3 TRBV10-2 - - TGCGCCAGCGGTCTCCGACGAGATACGCAGTATTTT CASGLRRDTQYF
TRBJ2-6 TRBV18 - - TGTGCCAGCTCACCACCAAGGGATGGGGCCAACGTCCTGACTTTC CASSPPRDGANVLTF
TRBJ2-4 TRBV2 TRBD2 - TGTGCCAGCAGTTCAGTAGCGGGGGGGCCGGCCATTCAGTACTTC CASSSVAGGPAIQYF
TRBJ1-1 TRBV10-3 - - TGTGCCATCAGTGATAAAGGACAGAACACTGAAGCTTTCTTT CAISDKGQNTEAFF
TRBJ2-5 TRBV18 - - TGTGCCAGCTCGCAAGGGATTGCGGAGACCCAGTACTTC CASSQGIAETQYF
TRBJ2-7 TRBV5-6 - - TGTGCCAGCAGCTACATCAGCGGCTCCTACGAGCAGTACTTC CASSYISGSYEQYF
TRBJ1-6 TRBV7-2 - - TGTGCCAGCAGTCGGGACTCTACGAGCTCCTATAATTCACCCCTCCACTTT CASSRDSTSSYNSPLHF
TRBJ2-7 TRBV6-1 TRBD2 - TGTGCCAGCAGTGAACTAGCGGCGACCTACGAGCAGTACTTC CASSELAATYEQYF
TRBJ2-5 TRBV2 - - TGTGCCAGGGATCGGGACACTACGTACCAAGAGACCCAGTACTTC CARDRDTTYQETQYF
TRBJ1-6 TRBV12-5 TRBD1 - TGTGCTAGTGCTTTCGGGACAGGGTTTTCACCCCTCCACTTT CASAFGTGFSPLHF
TRBJ2-5 TRBV2 TRBD2 - TGTGCCAGCAGTGACTCTAGCGGGGGGAGGAAGACCCAGTACTTC CASSDSSGGRKTQYF